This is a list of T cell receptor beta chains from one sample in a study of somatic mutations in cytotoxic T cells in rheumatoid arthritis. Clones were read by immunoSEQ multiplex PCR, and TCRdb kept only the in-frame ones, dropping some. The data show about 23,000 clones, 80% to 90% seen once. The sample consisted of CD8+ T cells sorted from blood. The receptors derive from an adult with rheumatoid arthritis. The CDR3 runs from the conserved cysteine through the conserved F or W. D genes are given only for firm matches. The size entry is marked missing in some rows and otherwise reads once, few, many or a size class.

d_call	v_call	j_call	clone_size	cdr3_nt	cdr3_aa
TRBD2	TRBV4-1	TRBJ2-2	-	TGCGCCAGCAGCCAAGTGGGGACTAGTAACGCCGGGGAGCTGTTTTTT	CASSQVGTSNAGELFF
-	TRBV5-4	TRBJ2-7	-	TGTGCCAGCAGCATTATAAGCTCCTACGAGCAGTACTTC	CASSIISSYEQYF
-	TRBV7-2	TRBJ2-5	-	TGTGCCAGCAGCTTTTGGGGCCCGGGAGAGACCCAGTACTTC	CASSFWGPGETQYF
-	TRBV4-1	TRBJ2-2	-	TGCGCCAGCAGCCAGAACAGGGCCCGAGGCACCGGGGAGCTGTTTTTT	CASSQNRARGTGELFF
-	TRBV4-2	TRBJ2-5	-	TGTGCCAGCAGCCAAGAAGCGACCCAGTACTTC	CASSQEATQYF
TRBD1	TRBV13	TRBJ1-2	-	TGTGCCAGCAGCTTAGAAGGCCAGGGGGGAGGCTATGGCTACACCTTC	CASSLEGQGGGYGYTF
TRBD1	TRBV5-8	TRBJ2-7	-	TGTGCCAGCAGTCGGACAGGGGACAGCGAGCAGTACTTC	CASSRTGDSEQYF
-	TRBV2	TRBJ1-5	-	TGTGCCAGCAGGCCGCCGGAAAGTAGCAATCAGCCCCAGCATTTT	CASRPPESSNQPQHF
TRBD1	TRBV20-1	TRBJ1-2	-	TGCAGTGCTACCCCGGGACAGTTTACAAGCTTC	CSATPGQFTSF
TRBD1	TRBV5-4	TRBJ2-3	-	TGTGCCAGCAGTAACACATACGGACAGGGCGTTAGGGACCCAGATACGCAGTATTTT	CASSNTYGQGVRDPDTQYF
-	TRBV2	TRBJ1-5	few	TGTGCCAGCAGTGGTGATAATCAGCCCCAGCATTTT	CASSGDNQPQHF
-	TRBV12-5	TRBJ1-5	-	TGTGCTAGTGGTTTTTATCAGCCCCAGCATTTT	CASGFYQPQHF
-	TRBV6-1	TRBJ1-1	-	TGTGCCAGCAGCCGAGGGACGGCGAACACTGAAGCTTTCTTT	CASSRGTANTEAFF
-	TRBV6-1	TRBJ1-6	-	TGTGCCAGCAGAGGACAGAGCTCCTATAATTCACCCCTCCACTTT	CASRGQSSYNSPLHF
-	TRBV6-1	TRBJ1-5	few	TGTGCCAGCAACGTTGGGGGGCCCCAGCATTTT	CASNVGGPQHF
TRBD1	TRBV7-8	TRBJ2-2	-	TGTGCCAGCAGCCCTTCAGTGACAGGGGGAATAACCGGGGAGCTGTTTTTT	CASSPSVTGGITGELFF
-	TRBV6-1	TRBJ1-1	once	TGTGCCAGCAGAGGGACGGAAAGGGACACTGAAGCTTTCTTT	CASRGTERDTEAFF
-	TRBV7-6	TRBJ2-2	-	TGTGCCAGCAGCTTAGGGGGGGACAGCCCCGGGGAGCTGTTTTTT	CASSLGGDSPGELFF
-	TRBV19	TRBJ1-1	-	TGTGCCAGTAGTACCCACCACCGAAGTAGCGGCACTGAAGCTTTCTTT	CASSTHHRSSGTEAFF
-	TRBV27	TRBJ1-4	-	TGTGCCAGCAGTCTTACCCCTCGTGGGGCTAATGAAAAACTGTTTTTT	CASSLTPRGANEKLFF
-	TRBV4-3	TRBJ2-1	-	TGCGCCAGCAGCCAGGACGGGGGGCCCTACAATGAGCAGTTCTTC	CASSQDGGPYNEQFF
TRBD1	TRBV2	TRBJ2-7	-	TGTGCCAGCAGCGTATCGACAGGGATTAACGAGCAGTACTTC	CASSVSTGINEQYF
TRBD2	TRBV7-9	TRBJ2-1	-	TGTGCCAGCAGCGTCAGACTAGCGGGGGGGAATAGCTCCTACAATGAGCAGTTCTTC	CASSVRLAGGNSSYNEQFF
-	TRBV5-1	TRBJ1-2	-	TGCGCCAGCAGCCCGGCCACAGGGTCCCTCTATGGCTACACCTTC	CASSPATGSLYGYTF
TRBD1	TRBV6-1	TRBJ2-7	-	TGTGCCAGCAGTGCTCAGGGGGAGTTCGACGAGCAGTACTTC	CASSAQGEFDEQYF
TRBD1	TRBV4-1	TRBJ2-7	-	TGCGCCAGCAGCCACGTCCCGGGACAGGGGCCGGCCACCTACGAGCAGTACTTC	CASSHVPGQGPATYEQYF
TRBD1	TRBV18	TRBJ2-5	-	TGTGCCAGCTCATCCGGGACAGGCGTCGATGAGACCCAGTACTTC	CASSSGTGVDETQYF
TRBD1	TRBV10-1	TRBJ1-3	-	TGCGCCACCGAGATGAGCGTAGAGGGGACAGGGTCTATCTCTGGAAACACCATATATTTT	CATEMSVEGTGSISGNTIYF
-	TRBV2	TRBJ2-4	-	TGTGCCAGCAGTGATAACCCCCAAAAGGACCAAAACATTCAGTACTTC	CASSDNPQKDQNIQYF
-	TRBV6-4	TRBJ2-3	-	TGTGCCAGCAGTCCCGGGTCTGCGGATACGCAGTATTTT	CASSPGSADTQYF
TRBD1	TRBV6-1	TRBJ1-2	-	TGTGCCAGCAGTGAAGTGGGACAGGGGTGGGATGGCTACACCTTC	CASSEVGQGWDGYTF
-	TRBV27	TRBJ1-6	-	TGTGCCAGCGGAGGTATGGAAAATTCACCCCTCCACTTT	CASGGMENSPLHF
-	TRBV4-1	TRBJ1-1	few	TGCGCCAGCAGCCAGGTGGAGGGGGACACTGAAGCTTTCTTT	CASSQVEGDTEAFF
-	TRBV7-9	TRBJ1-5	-	TGTGCCAGCAGCTTAGCTCTCGGGTATAGCAATCAGCCCCAGCATTTT	CASSLALGYSNQPQHF
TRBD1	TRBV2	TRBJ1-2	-	TGTGCCAGCAGGACAGGGGGCTATGGCTACACCTTC	CASRTGGYGYTF
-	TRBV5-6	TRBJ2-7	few	TGTGCCAGCAGCTTAACTGGGGCCTACGAGCAGTACTTC	CASSLTGAYEQYF
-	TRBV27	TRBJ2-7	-	TGTGCCAGCAGTTACAAACAGGGTCAAAAAGAGCAGTACTTC	CASSYKQGQKEQYF
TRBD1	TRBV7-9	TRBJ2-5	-	TGTGCCAGCAGCTTAGAAGGGGGCTTGGAGACCCAGTACTTC	CASSLEGGLETQYF
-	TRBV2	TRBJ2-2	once	TGTGCCAGCAGTGACCCAGGAGAGGAGAACACCGGGGAGCTGTTTTTT	CASSDPGEENTGELFF
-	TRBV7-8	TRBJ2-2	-	TGTGCCAGCAGCTCCCCTCGGGGATTGGGCACCGGGGAGCTGTTTTTT	CASSSPRGLGTGELFF
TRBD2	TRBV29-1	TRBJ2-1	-	TGCAGCGTTGAAGAACTAGCGGGGGGAGCAGAGCAGTTCTTC	CSVEELAGGAEQFF
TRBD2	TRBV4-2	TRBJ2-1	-	TGTGCCAGCAGCCAGATGCCCGGGGGGGGCAATGAGCAGTTCTTC	CASSQMPGGGNEQFF
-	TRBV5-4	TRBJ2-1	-	TGTGCCAGCCGGGGGTTTGACAATGAGCAGTTCTTC	CASRGFDNEQFF
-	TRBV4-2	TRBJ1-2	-	TGTGCCAGCAGCCAAGAGTTGGCAGCTAGTGATGGCTACACCTTC	CASSQELAASDGYTF
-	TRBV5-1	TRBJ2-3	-	TGCGCCAGCAGCTTGATACCCGGAGATACGCAGTATTTT	CASSLIPGDTQYF
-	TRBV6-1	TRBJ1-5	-	TGTGCCAGCAGGGAATGGTTGACAACTAGAAAGGGGAGCAATCAGCCCCAGCATTTT	CASREWLTTRKGSNQPQHF
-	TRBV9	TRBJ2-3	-	TGTGCCAGCAGCCCCCGGGTTACAGATACGCAGTATTTT	CASSPRVTDTQYF
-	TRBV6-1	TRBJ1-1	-	TGTGCCAGCAGTAAAGACCCAAACACTGAAGCTTTCTTT	CASSKDPNTEAFF
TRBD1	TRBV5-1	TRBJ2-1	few	TGCGCCAGCAGTGACCGGGGAGGGACAGGGAGGTACAATGAGCAGTTCTTC	CASSDRGGTGRYNEQFF
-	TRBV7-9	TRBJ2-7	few	TGTGCCAGCAGCTTATCGGACAGCAACTACGAGCAGTACTTC	CASSLSDSNYEQYF
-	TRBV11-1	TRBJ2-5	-	TGTGCCAGCAGCTTAGTAATGGTGGAGACCCAGTACTTC	CASSLVMVETQYF
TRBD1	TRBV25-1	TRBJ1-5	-	TGTGCCAGCAGTGATGGGGGACAGGACCATCAGCCCCAGCATTTT	CASSDGGQDHQPQHF
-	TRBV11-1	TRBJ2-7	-	TGTGCCAGCAGCTTGGCCCGGGACTTTTCCTACGAGCAGTACTTC	CASSLARDFSYEQYF
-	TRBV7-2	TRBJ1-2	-	TGTGCCAGCAGCTTAGGGGGCCACACGGGCAAAGGGCTTGGCTACACCTTC	CASSLGGHTGKGLGYTF